This T cell receptor beta chain came from a study of response to subunit inactivated influenza vaccine. Study findings and constraints: Few new T cells, the authors suggested, are recruited by each seasonal influenza vaccination.

Germline lookup yields CDR1 DFQATT and CDR2 SNEGSKA (reference sequence). With 0 bases removed from V and 7 bases from J, the gap between germline ends came to 12 bases. This CDR3 has 14 amino acids. Turning to this clonotype: Its specificity is unknown.

TCRdb recomputed calls from the RT-PCR reads with MiXCR, one row per CDR3 protein. The sample consists of some 500,000 distinct CDR3 sequences, approximately 17% of them appearing once. The source material was CD4+ T cells sorted from PBMCs, sampled less than 30 months after vaccination. The origin of this receptor is a man between 45 and 75 years old who received an inactivated influenza vaccine. The chain joins TRBV20-1 to TRBJ1-4; a possible D gene is TRBD1 (5 bases). The CDR3 here is CSARERRRGEKLFF. The CDR3 coding sequence is TGCAGTGCTAGAGAGAGACGGAGGGGTGAAAAACTGTTTTTT.